These 15 T cell receptor beta chains came from one sample sequenced in a study of CD8 T cells in Susac syndrome. Roughly 0.45 to 1 ug RNA was reverse transcribed with random hexamers. TCRdb fed the immunoSEQ multiplex PCR reads into MiXCR, producing one record per CDR3 protein. There are roughly 110,000 distinct CDR3 sequences in the sample; approximately 93% occur only once, and roughly 0.43% lies in the top ten. Material: CD8+ T cells from PBMCs. These receptors all stem from a human donor with Susac syndrome.

This clonotype was seen a handful of times. The chain uses TRBV12-3 or TRBV12-4 and TRBJ1-5, with a possible D match to TRBD1 (5 bases). Trimming removed 9 bases at V and 4 bases at J, with 16 bases between. CDR3 length equals 14 residues. The CDR3 DNA reads as TGTGCCAGTCGTGGGCAGGGTGGAAATCAGCCCCAGCATTTT. It translates to CASRGQGGNQPQHF.

The rearrangement joins TRBV27 to TRBJ2-7; D is perhaps TRBD1 (5 bases). Germline V lookup: CDR1 MNHEY, CDR2 SMNVEV (reference sequence). The CDR3 covers 14 residues. Trimming pared 7 bases from V and 2 bases from J, leaving 15 bases between. The CDR3 DNA reads TGTGCCAGCACCACCAGGGAAAGAGCCTACGAGCAGTACTTC. This encodes CASTTRERAYEQYF.

V gene TRBV9 combines with J gene TRBJ2-7; D is perhaps TRBD2 (6 bases). This CDR3 has 14 residues. In germline, CDR1 is SGDLS, CDR2 YYNGEE. The V and J ends lost 4 bases and 2 bases respectively, with 13 bases between them. CDR3 protein: CASSTRDSTYEQYF. CDR3 DNA sequence: TGTGCCAGCAGCACCCGGGACTCCACCTACGAGCAGTACTTC. The variable domain in full, completed from reference TRBV9 and TRBJ2-7, reads DSGVTQTPKHLITATGQRVTLRCSPRSGDLSVYWYQQSLDQGLQFLIQYYNGEERAKGNILERFSAQQFPDLHSELNLSSLELGDSALYFCASSTRDSTYEQYFGPGTRLTVT.

This sequence joins TRBV13 and TRBJ2-2, with 8 bases aligning to TRBD2. Germline loops: CDR1 PRHDT, CDR2 FYEKMQ (reference sequence). Trimming at V came to 8 bases and at J to 1 base, leaving 3 bases not matched to a gene. The CDR3 is 14 residues long. CDR3 DNA: TGTGCCAGCGCCAGCGGGGGGAACACCGGGGAGCTGTTTTTT. As protein: CASASGGNTGELFF.

This sequence joins TRBV20-1 and TRBJ2-7, with TRBD2 matching over 13 bases. The CDR3 totals 15 residues. Germline values: CDR1 DFQATT, CDR2 SNEGSKA (reference sequence). V was clipped by 6 bases and J by 0 bases; unmatched bases: 5. The CDR3 loop is CSAPTSGGPSYEQYF. The CDR3 bases are TGCAGTGCACCGACTAGCGGGGGGCCCTCCTACGAGCAGTACTTC.

The genes are TRBV27 and TRBJ2-5; tentatively, D is TRBD2 (5 bases). V was shortened by 3 bases and J by 3 bases, with 8 bases between the two germline ends. The germline V gene encodes CDR1 MNHEY and CDR2 SMNVEV (reference sequence). This CDR3 is built from 13 residues. In DNA form, the CDR3 reads TGTGCCAGCAGTTTCGGGGTAAAAGAGACCCAGTACTTC. Amino acid sequence: CASSFGVKETQYF.

The CDR3 DNA follows: TGCAGTGCTCGCAGCGGGGGAACCTACAATGAGCAGTTCTTC. It translates to CSARSGGTYNEQFF. The gene calls are TRBV20-1 and TRBJ2-1; TRBD2 agrees at 8 bases. The germline V gene encodes CDR1 DFQATT and CDR2 SNEGSKA (reference sequence). J gave up 2 bases and V 5 bases, and 5 bases lay outside the gene matches. This CDR3 has 14 residues.

The chain employs TRBV9 and TRBJ1-5; D ambiguous. This CDR3 contains 14 residues. Germline CDR1 SGDLS, CDR2 YYNGEE. The V end lost 0 bases, the J end lost 0 bases, and 4 bases lay between the germline ends. CDR3 nucleotide sequence: TGTGCCAGCAGCGTAGGGCCTAGCAATCAGCCCCAGCATTTT. Translated: CASSVGPSNQPQHF.

In nucleotides, the CDR3 is TGCGCCAGCAGCCCGTCAGAGGGGACCGGGGGCTACACCTTC. Protein: CASSPSEGTGGYTF. The chain recombines TRBV4-3 with TRBJ1-2, with D possibly TRBD1 on 5 matching bases. This CDR3 spans 14 amino acids. The V gene lost 4 bases and the J gene lost 8 bases, with 17 bases spanning the gap. The germline V gene has CDR1 LGHNA and CDR2 YSLEER.

The chain joins TRBV20-1 to TRBJ2-1; 9 bases line up with TRBD1. The V gene's germline CDR1 is DFQATT and CDR2 SNEGSKA (reference sequence). The trim removed 3 bases at V and 3 bases at J, leaving 3 bases unmatched. The CDR3 is 14 residues long. The CDR3 nucleotides are TGCAGTGCTAGCACAGGGGGCTTCTACAATGAGCAGTTCTTC. Its protein product is CSASTGGFYNEQFF.

The gene calls are TRBV10-1 and TRBJ2-7, with D perhaps matching TRBD2 (5 bases). The CDR3 has 13 residues. The germline gives CDR1 WNHNN, CDR2 SYGVQD (reference sequence). Trimming shortened V by 3 bases and J by 1 base, and 7 bases separated the two germline ends. CDR3 residues: CASSEPGSYEQYF. Here the CDR3 DNA reads TGCGCCAGCAGTGAACCGGGATCCTACGAGCAGTACTTC.

This chain links TRBV5-4 with TRBJ2-2; D perhaps matches TRBD1 (6 bases). Trimming took off 9 bases at V and 0 bases at J, with 21 bases between the two ends. The CDR3 has 17 amino acids. Germline CDR1 and CDR2: SGHNT and YYREEE (reference sequence). The CDR3 protein is CAISGHIQGSNTGELFF. CDR3 nucleotide sequence: TGTGCCATCTCTGGCCACATACAGGGATCGAACACCGGGGAGCTGTTTTTT.

The J gene is TRBJ1-5, the V gene TRBV6-1, with no clear D. Per germline, CDR1 MNHNS and CDR2 SASEGT. The CDR3 contains 15 residues. V was cut by 6 bases and J by 3 bases, with 15 bases left in between. The CDR3 DNA follows: TGTGCCAGCAGCCCTCAGGACGGAGACAATCAGCCCCAGCATTTT. This codes for CASSPQDGDNQPQHF.

V and J are TRBV7-8 and TRBJ1-5, with 7 nucleotides matching TRBD1. The CDR3 covers 15 residues. CDR1 is SGHVS, CDR2 FQNEAQ, per germline. Unmatched junction bases numbered 7, after V lost 1 base and J lost 7 bases. The CDR3: CASSLEGGAEQPQHF. The CDR3 nucleotides read TGTGCCAGCAGCTTAGAAGGGGGCGCGGAACAGCCCCAGCATTTT. Supplemented by reference TRBV7-8 and TRBJ1-5, the full variable domain reads GAGVSQSPRYKVAKRGQDVALRCDPISGHVSLFWYQQALGQGPEFLTYFQNEAQLDKSGLPSDRFFAERPEGSVSTLKIQRTQQEDSAVYLCASSLEGGAEQPQHFGDGTRLSIL.

This sequence joins TRBV14 and TRBJ1-1, with D unclear. Germline V gene sequence: CDR1 SGHDN, CDR2 FVKESK. The CDR3 extends over 13 amino acids. V was clipped by 0 bases and J by 5 bases, with 7 bases between them. This CDR3 is CASSQDLGTEAFF. CDR3 DNA sequence: TGTGCCAGCAGCCAAGATCTTGGGACTGAAGCTTTCTTT.